One sample yielded the 24 T cell receptor beta chains listed below, sequenced in a study of OX40 agonist ivuxolimab in advanced cancers. Assay used: immunoSEQ multiplex PCR; TCRdb lists only in-frame clones, some missing. The sample records tens of thousands of clones, roughly nine tenths being singletons. The material was CD4+ or CD8+ T cells sorted from blood, obtained in a trial of the OX40 agonist ivuxolimab. These receptors came from an adult with an advanced solid tumor such as melanoma, head and neck, liver or kidney cancer.

The rearrangement links TRBV30 to TRBJ1-1, with D perhaps TRBD1 (5 bases). V was clipped by 5 bases and J by 0 bases, with 16 bases between them. The CDR3 is made up of 15 amino acids. Germline V CDR1 and CDR2: GTSNPN, SVGIG (reference sequence). CDR3 sequence: CAWSGGSRMNTEAFF. The CDR3 coding sequence is TGTGCCTGGTCGGGGGGGTCTAGGATGAACACTGAAGCTTTCTTT.

This clone was seen a handful of times. In nucleotides, the CDR3 is TGTGCCAGCAGCAACCGGGACAGCGGGGCCTACAATGAGCAGTTCTTC. This sequence encodes CASSNRDSGAYNEQFF. V and J are TRBV7-3 and TRBJ2-1, with D tentatively TRBD1 or TRBD2 (7 bases each). Germline values: CDR1 SGHTA, CDR2 FQGTGA. The CDR3 is 16 residues long. V shed 5 bases and J shed 2 bases, with 16 bases lying between them.

This clone was seen a single time. CDR3 DNA sequence: TGTGCCAGCAGCTGGGGGACTCTTAATGAGCAGTTCTTC. Its translation: CASSWGTLNEQFF. The rearrangement joins TRBV5-6 to TRBJ2-1, with a weak D call TRBD2 (6 bases). In germline, CDR1 is SGHDT, CDR2 YYEEEE. Trimming took 3 bases from V and 7 from J, leaving 11 bases between them. There are 13 residues in the CDR3.

Turning to this clone: One junction end disagrees with the germline gene, perhaps due to a read error. The chain joins TRBV6-5 to TRBJ2-7, with D perhaps matching TRBD2 (6 bases). Germline CDR1 MNHEY, CDR2 SVGAGI. This CDR3 has 12 amino acids. CDR3 loop: CASSYVEGEPYF. The DNA of the CDR3 is TGTGCCAGCAGTTATGTGGAGGGCGAGCCGTACTTC.

This chain links TRBV28 with TRBJ2-7, with 7 bases aligning to TRBD1. The CDR3 is made up of 15 amino acids. Germline-derived CDR1 and CDR2 are MDHEN and SYDVKM. V was pared by 6 bases and J by 4 bases, with 12 bases of the junction left unmatched. CDR3 in amino acids: CASRGRDSPWYEQYF. The CDR3 coding sequence is TGTGCCAGCAGGGGCCGGGACAGCCCTTGGTACGAGCAGTACTTC.

The chain employs TRBV30 and TRBJ1-2, with D possibly matching TRBD1 (6 bases). This CDR3 has 12 amino acids. Deletions cut 0 bases from V and 6 bases from J, with 8 bases between. Germline assignment: CDR1 GTSNPN and CDR2 SVGIG (reference sequence). For the CDR3, the DNA is TGTGCCTGGAGTGTCGGGGGCGATGGCTACACCTTC. Protein: CAWSVGGDGYTF.

The CDR3 sequence is CACDGLAGVPDTQYF. In nucleotides, the CDR3 is TGTGCCTGTGATGGACTAGCGGGAGTCCCAGATACGCAGTATTTT. The J gene is TRBJ2-3, the V gene TRBV30; 13 bases fit TRBD2. Germline V gene lookup returns CDR1 GTSNPN and CDR2 SVGIG (reference sequence). The CDR3 contains 15 residues. After removal of 6 bases from V and 4 bases from J, the junction contained 7 bases not matched to a gene.

This chain uses TRBV4-3 with TRBJ1-5, with a tentative D call TRBD1 (5 bases). CDR1 is LGHNA and CDR2 is YSLEER in the germline V gene. V was cut by 4 bases and J by 0 bases, with 10 bases left in between. The CDR3 runs to 15 residues. The CDR3 loop reads CASSPDSYSNQPQHF. The DNA for the CDR3 is TGCGCCAGCAGCCCCGACAGTTATAGCAATCAGCCCCAGCATTTT.

The chain is built from TRBV28 and TRBJ1-5; a possible D gene is TRBD1 (5 bases). Germline V lookup: CDR1 MDHEN, CDR2 SYDVKM. This CDR3 spans 15 amino acids. The V end lost 2 bases, the J end lost 6 bases, and 14 bases lay between the germline ends. CDR3 sequence reads: CASSLMQGGVQPQHF. In DNA form, the CDR3 reads TGTGCCAGCAGTTTAATGCAGGGTGGAGTTCAGCCCCAGCATTTT.

The V call is TRBV11-1, the J call TRBJ2-1; D perhaps matches TRBD2 (5 bases). The CDR3 extends over 17 amino acids. V shed 1 base and J shed 0 bases, with 13 bases lying between them. Germline V gene data show CDR1 as SGHAT and CDR2 as FQDESV (reference sequence). This CDR3 is CASSLVAGQSSYNEQFF. DNA for the CDR3: TGTGCCAGCAGCTTAGTTGCGGGCCAGAGCTCCTACAATGAGCAGTTCTTC.

The CDR3 is CASSIGDWGTGLNNEQFF. The CDR3 bases are TGTGCCAGTAGTATAGGGGATTGGGGGACAGGGTTGAACAATGAGCAGTTCTTC. This chain joins TRBV19 and TRBJ2-1; 9 bases align to TRBD1. The germline V gene encodes CDR1 LNHDA and CDR2 SQIVND (reference sequence). The CDR3 has 18 residues. V lost 1 base to trimming and J lost 5 bases; unmatched junction nucleotides: 12. Drawing the rest from reference TRBV19 and TRBJ2-1, the complete variable domain is DGGITQSPKYLFRKEGQNVTLSCEQNLNHDAMYWYRQDPGQGLRLIYYSQIVNDFQKGDIAEGYSVSREKKESFPLTVTSAQKNPTAFYLCASSIGDWGTGLNNEQFFGPGTRLTVL.

V and J are TRBV27 and TRBJ2-7; TRBD2 aligns across 7 bases. V was pared by 2 bases and J by 3 bases, with 4 bases of the junction left unmatched. The CDR3 spans 14 residues. CDR1 MNHEY and CDR2 SMNVEV come from the germline V gene (reference sequence). CDR3 loop: CASSLGSSGYEQYF. As DNA, the CDR3 is TGTGCCAGCAGTTTAGGTTCTAGCGGCTACGAGCAGTACTTC.

The J gene is TRBJ2-2, the V gene TRBV28; D remains ambiguous. Per germline, CDR1 MDHEN and CDR2 SYDVKM. The CDR3 consists of 15 residues. Trimming took off 5 bases at V and 5 bases at J, with 15 bases between the two ends. The CDR3 sequence is CASSTPDETTGELFF. The CDR3 DNA sequence: TGTGCCAGCAGTACTCCTGACGAGACGACCGGGGAGCTGTTTTTT.

The chain is built from TRBV6-1 and TRBJ1-1; D is ambiguous. V was shortened by 6 bases and J by 0 bases, with 5 bases between the two germline ends. This CDR3 spans 12 amino acids. Germline CDR1 reads MNHNS; CDR2 reads SASEGT. Written as DNA, the CDR3 is TGTGCCAGCAGCAGATTGAACACTGAAGCTTTCTTT. Translation: CASSRLNTEAFF.

V is TRBV10-1 and J is TRBJ2-2; weak D call: TRBD2 (6 bases). The germline CDR1 and CDR2 sequences are WNHNN and SYGVQD (reference sequence). Trimming shortened V by 6 bases and J by 2 bases, and 10 bases separated the two germline ends. The CDR3 runs 14 residues. The CDR3: CASRATSNTGELFF. CDR3 coding DNA: TGCGCCAGCAGGGCGACTAGTAACACCGGGGAGCTGTTTTTT.

The rearrangement links TRBV29-1 to TRBJ2-7; D is tentatively TRBD1 or TRBD2 (5 bases each). The ends were cut back, 6 bases at V and 1 base at J, with 22 bases in the middle. The CDR3 spans 16 residues. Germline V CDR1 and CDR2: SQVTM, ANQGSEA. CDR3 sequence (DNA): TGCAGCGTGAGGGGAATACGGGACGGCTTATCCTACGAGCAGTACTTC. Its protein product is CSVRGIRDGLSYEQYF.

The CDR3 nucleotides read TGTGCCAGCAGTCCCAAGACTAGGCCCGAGCAGTACTTC. Residues: CASSPKTRPEQYF. The chain carries TRBV6-6 and TRBJ2-7, with a tentative D call TRBD2 (6 bases). The CDR3 has 13 amino acids. The ends were cut back, 5 bases at V and 6 bases at J, with 14 bases in the middle. From germline, CDR1 is MNHNY and CDR2 SVGAGI (reference sequence).

The rearrangement links TRBV2 to TRBJ1-2; no reliable D call. CDR3 size: 14 residues. V was shortened by 3 bases and J by 0 bases, with 8 bases between the two germline ends. Germline loops: CDR1 SNHLY, CDR2 FYNNEI. This CDR3 is CASSDVRANYGYTF. The CDR3 coding sequence is TGTGCCAGCAGTGATGTCAGAGCTAACTATGGCTACACCTTC.

The rearrangement uses TRBV13 and TRBJ1-1; TRBD1 matches 7 bases. Germline V CDR1 and CDR2: PRHDT, FYEKMQ (reference sequence). J was trimmed by 4 bases and V by 5 bases; bases with no gene match: 10. The CDR3 has 15 amino acids. CDR3 protein: CASSPRQGLSTEAFF. DNA of the CDR3: TGTGCCAGCAGCCCAAGACAGGGATTGAGCACTGAAGCTTTCTTT.

This chain joins TRBV15 and TRBJ2-7; a possible D gene is TRBD2 (5 bases). Germline V gene lookup returns CDR1 LNHNV and CDR2 YYDKDF (reference sequence). V lost 1 base and J 11 bases, leaving 15 bases between the germline ends. This CDR3 contains 13 residues. The CDR3 is CATSRGSGFGEYF. CDR3 nucleotide sequence: TGTGCCACCAGCAGAGGGTCGGGGTTCGGGGAGTACTTC.

This CDR3 is CASSGDSNYGYTF. CDR3 in DNA: TGTGCCAGCAGCGGCGACAGTAACTATGGCTACACCTTC. The chain employs TRBV9 and TRBJ1-2; possible D gene TRBD1, 5 bases. Germline CDR1 is SGDLS and CDR2 is YYNGEE. The CDR3 extends over 13 amino acids. V was cut by 3 bases and J by 1 base, with 7 bases left in between.

The V call is TRBV14, the J call TRBJ2-1, with 9 bases that match TRBD1. V shed 0 bases, J shed 7 bases, and the junction held 7 bases outside the gene matches. From germline, CDR1 is SGHDN and CDR2 FVKESK. The CDR3 is 16 amino acids. CDR3: CASSQEGQGIRNEQFF. The CDR3 DNA follows: TGTGCCAGCAGCCAAGAGGGACAGGGCATACGGAATGAGCAGTTCTTC.

This clone appeared many times. Other DNA sequences in the sample encode the same CDR3. The V and J genes are TRBV6-1 and TRBJ1-5; D uncertain. The CDR3 consists of 14 residues. Germline CDR1 reads MNHNS; CDR2 reads SASEGT. V was cut by 3 bases and J by 0 bases, with 6 bases left in between. The CDR3, as DNA: TGTGCCAGCAGTGAGGGGTATAGCAATCAGCCCCAGCATTTT. Translation gives CASSEGYSNQPQHF.

The chain couples TRBV9 to TRBJ2-3, with 7 bases aligning to TRBD2. The length of the CDR3 is 16 residues. V dropped 0 bases and J dropped 2; count of bases not matched to a gene: 6. Germline V lookup: CDR1 SGDLS, CDR2 YYNGEE. The CDR3 DNA reads TGTGCCAGCAGCGTAGCAACGGGAGGCTACACAGATACGCAGTATTTT. It is translated as CASSVATGGYTDTQYF.